Shown below are 22 T cell receptor beta chains from a single sample sequenced in a study of T cell changes during pregnancy in multiple sclerosis. Clones were sequenced by immunoSEQ multiplex PCR, and TCRdb holds only the in-frame ones, with some missing. The sample includes fewer than 30,000 clones, around nine tenths of them seen just once. The sample consisted of CD8+ T cells from peripheral blood mononuclear cells, taken in the second trimester of pregnancy. The receptors originated from a female donor with multiple sclerosis, enrolled in a pregnancy study.

V is TRBV27 and J is TRBJ2-7; the match to TRBD2 covers 10 bases. In germline, CDR1 is MNHEY, CDR2 SMNVEV (reference sequence). V dropped 4 bases and J dropped 3; count of bases not matched to a gene: 9. The CDR3 loop spans 16 amino acids. CDR3 sequence: CASSSLAGVVYYEQYF. DNA of the CDR3: TGTGCCAGCAGTTCCCTAGCGGGGGTCGTGTACTACGAGCAGTACTTC.

The chain is built from TRBV19 and TRBJ1-2, with D maybe TRBD1 (6 bases). CDR1 and CDR2 from the germline V gene are LNHDA and SQIVND (reference sequence). The CDR3 has 15 amino acids. Trimming took off 5 bases at V and 6 bases at J, with 19 bases between the two ends. This CDR3 reads CASSLRLQGVDGYTF. The DNA of the CDR3 is TGTGCCAGTAGTCTCCGGCTACAGGGAGTGGATGGCTACACCTTC.

The chain combines TRBV9 with TRBJ1-1; a possible D gene is TRBD1 (5 bases). Trimming removed 0 bases from V and 3 bases from J, with 9 bases in between. The CDR3 extends over 14 amino acids. In germline, CDR1 is SGDLS, CDR2 YYNGEE. CDR3 sequence: CASSVGGEYTEAFF. The CDR3 DNA follows: TGTGCCAGCAGCGTAGGGGGGGAGTACACTGAAGCTTTCTTT.

This chain links TRBV5-1 with TRBJ2-7; 8 nucleotides line up with TRBD1. Trimming removed 0 bases from V and 0 bases from J; junction bases left unmatched: 5. Germline V gene sequence: CDR1 SGHRS, CDR2 YFSETQ. The CDR3 runs to 16 residues. Here the CDR3 reads CASSLDRQGFSYEQYF. In nucleotides, the CDR3 is TGCGCCAGCAGCTTGGATAGACAGGGGTTCTCCTACGAGCAGTACTTC.

The DNA for the CDR3 is TGTGCCAGCAGCGTAGCTCGGAAACTAGAAAACACAGATACGCAGTATTTT. Its translation: CASSVARKLENTDTQYF. J is TRBJ2-3 and V is TRBV9; D possibly corresponds to TRBD2 (5 bases). The CDR3 is 17 amino acids. With 0 bases removed from V and 2 bases from J, the gap between germline ends came to 16 bases. The germline CDR1 and CDR2 sequences are SGDLS and YYNGEE.

This chain links TRBV7-6 with TRBJ1-2; D remains ambiguous. Trimming took 1 base from V and 4 from J, leaving 7 bases between them. This CDR3 contains 13 residues. Germline V CDR1 and CDR2: SGHVS, FNYEAQ. The CDR3 region is CASSLGGTYGYTF. CDR3 sequence (DNA): TGTGCCAGCAGCTTAGGCGGAACCTATGGCTACACCTTC.

The J gene is TRBJ1-1, the V gene TRBV5-6; D gene uncertain. V was shortened by 1 base and J by 5 bases, with 12 bases between the two germline ends. The CDR3 has 14 residues. The germline V gene encodes CDR1 SGHDT and CDR2 YYEEEE. This chain's CDR3 is CASSLSGGSTEAFF. CDR3 in DNA: TGTGCCAGCAGCTTGAGTGGAGGGTCGACTGAAGCTTTCTTT.

This clone is a singleton in its sample. V is TRBV27 and J is TRBJ1-2, with TRBD1 matching 7 bases. V shed 5 bases, J shed 5 bases, and the junction held 5 bases outside the gene matches. The CDR3 sequence is 13 residues long. CDR1 MNHEY and CDR2 SMNVEV come from the germline V gene (reference sequence). The DNA for the CDR3 is TGTGCCAGCAGTCTCCGGACAGGATATGGCTACACCTTC. Amino acid sequence: CASSLRTGYGYTF.

The chain employs TRBV6-4 and TRBJ2-3, with TRBD2 identical over 8 bases. V was pared by 4 bases and J by 4 bases, with 10 bases of the junction left unmatched. Germline CDR1 and CDR2: MRHNA and SNTAGT. This CDR3 comprises 16 residues. The CDR3 sequence: CASSASGLGGADTQYF. As DNA, the CDR3 is TGTGCCAGCAGTGCATCGGGACTAGGGGGGGCAGATACGCAGTATTTT.

The chain links TRBV19 to TRBJ1-5; D is unresolved. Per the germline V gene, CDR1 is LNHDA and CDR2 is SQIVND (reference sequence). Trimming stripped 3 bases from V and 6 bases from J, with 21 bases between. This CDR3 is built from 17 residues. Written as DNA, the CDR3 is TGTGCCAGTAGTATCAACTTCTGGGTAATCAGGATTCAGCCCCAGCATTTT. Its protein is CASSINFWVIRIQPQHF.

The chain carries TRBV30 and TRBJ1-1; D is perhaps TRBD1 (6 bases). Germline CDR1 GTSNPN, CDR2 SVGIG (reference sequence). Trimming shortened V by 2 bases and J by 2 bases, and 9 bases separated the two germline ends. This CDR3 has 13 amino acids. The CDR3 loop reads CAWSLGGNTEAFF. The DNA for the CDR3 is TGTGCCTGGAGTCTAGGGGGAAACACTGAAGCTTTCTTT.

The chain is built from TRBV27 and TRBJ2-1; TRBD2 is a possible D gene (7 bases). Trimming stripped 6 bases from V and 2 bases from J, with 17 bases between. The CDR3 covers 16 residues. CDR1 MNHEY and CDR2 SMNVEV come from the germline V gene (reference sequence). CDR3 loop: CASSVEWGGAYNEQFF. The CDR3, as DNA: TGTGCCAGCAGCGTGGAGTGGGGGGGCGCCTACAATGAGCAGTTCTTC.

This clone has a handful of counts. V gene TRBV7-2 combines with J gene TRBJ2-7, with 10 bases aligning to TRBD2. Looked up from germline, CDR1 is SGHTA and CDR2 is FQGNSA. The CDR3 loop spans 19 amino acids. Unmatched junction bases numbered 16, after V lost 2 bases and J lost 3 bases. CDR3 bases: TGTGCCAGCAGCTTATCCGGGACTAGCGCCTCTTTTAACATCTACGAGCAGTACTTC. Translating gives CASSLSGTSASFNIYEQYF. Filled out from reference TRBV7-2 and TRBJ2-7, the complete variable domain reads GAGVSQSPSNKVTEKGKDVELRCDPISGHTALYWYRQSLGQGLEFLIYFQGNSAPDKSGLPSDRFSAERTGGSVSTLTIQRTQQEDSAVYLCASSLSGTSASFNIYEQYFGPGTRLTVT.

The CDR3 bases are TGTGCCAGCAGTCGCTTGGTAGAGACTTCCAGCACAGATACGCAGTATTTT. Encoded protein: CASSRLVETSSTDTQYF. This rearrangement joins TRBV7-8 to TRBJ2-3; D is unclear. Germline V gives CDR1 SGHVS, CDR2 FQNEAQ. V was trimmed by 6 bases and J by 0 bases, leaving 19 bases between them. There are 17 residues in the CDR3. Drawing the rest from reference TRBV7-8 and TRBJ2-3, the complete variable domain is GAGVSQSPRYKVAKRGQDVALRCDPISGHVSLFWYQQALGQGPEFLTYFQNEAQLDKSGLPSDRFFAERPEGSVSTLKIQRTQQEDSAVYLCASSRLVETSSTDTQYFGPGTRLTVL.

CDR3 DNA sequence: TGTGCCAGCAGCGTAAGTGCATGGACTAGCCTTACCTACAATGAGCAGTTCTTC. Protein sequence: CASSVSAWTSLTYNEQFF. The chain uses TRBV9 and TRBJ2-1; TRBD2 matches at 8 bases. The V segment lost 1 base and the J segment 2 bases; nucleotides outside the gene matches: 11. Germline V gene sequence: CDR1 SGDLS, CDR2 YYNGEE. The CDR3 extends over 18 amino acids.

The CDR3 DNA reads TGTGCCAGCAGCCTCACTCTCCGATCTGGGGCCAACGTCCTGACTTTC. Encoded protein: CASSLTLRSGANVLTF. The V call is TRBV11-2, the J call TRBJ2-6; D is uncertain. Germline values: CDR1 SGHAT, CDR2 FQNNGV. V lost 5 bases and J lost 1, with 12 bases in between. There are 16 residues in the CDR3.

The chain combines TRBV5-1 with TRBJ1-1; D uncertain. The CDR3 extends over 16 amino acids. CDR1 is SGHRS, CDR2 YFSETQ, per germline. V was cut by 8 bases and J by 0 bases, with 20 bases left in between. The CDR3 nucleotides read TGCGCCAGTGCCTTAGACGGGAGACTTATGAACACTGAAGCTTTCTTT. Its translation is CASALDGRLMNTEAFF.

The chain joins TRBV27 to TRBJ2-1, with 7 bases fitting TRBD1. The CDR3 spans 15 residues. The V gene end was trimmed by 5 bases and the J gene end by 2 bases; junction bases not matched to a gene: 6. Germline V gene sequence: CDR1 MNHEY, CDR2 SMNVEV (reference sequence). The CDR3 nucleotides read TGTGCCAGCAGTCCCGGGACAGCGGCCTACAATGAGCAGTTCTTC. This encodes CASSPGTAAYNEQFF.

V and J are TRBV10-3 and TRBJ1-1; 7 nucleotides align to TRBD1. Germline lookup yields CDR1 ENHRY and CDR2 SYGVKD. V dropped 5 bases and J dropped 3; count of bases not matched to a gene: 3. The CDR3 is 13 residues long. The CDR3 is CAISITGDTEAFF. CDR3 bases: TGTGCCATCAGTATTACAGGGGACACTGAAGCTTTCTTT.

The chain carries TRBV19 and TRBJ1-5, with D maybe TRBD1 (6 bases). The CDR3 runs to 16 residues. V was pared by 5 bases and J by 5 bases, with 19 bases between. Germline assignment: CDR1 LNHDA and CDR2 SQIVND (reference sequence). The CDR3 is CASSARAGAGDQPQHF. The DNA of the CDR3 is TGTGCCAGTAGTGCCCGCGCGGGGGCCGGGGATCAGCCCCAGCATTTT.

The rearrangement links TRBV9 to TRBJ1-2; D uncertain. Germline CDR1 and CDR2: SGDLS and YYNGEE. The CDR3 sequence is 14 residues long. V lost 0 bases and J lost 3, with 9 bases in between. CDR3 loop: CASSVEGGDYGYTF. The CDR3 DNA reads as TGTGCCAGCAGCGTAGAAGGTGGAGACTATGGCTACACCTTC.

This clone was recorded only once. The CDR3 nucleotides read TGCGCCAGCAGTGAAACCGGGACAGGTGGATGGAACTATGGCTACACCTTC. Its protein is CASSETGTGGWNYGYTF. The chain is built from TRBV10-2 and TRBJ1-2; 8 positions match TRBD1. The CDR3 runs 17 residues. Unmatched junction bases numbered 11, after V lost 3 bases and J lost 2 bases. CDR1 and CDR2 (germline): WSHSY, SAAADI.